The 30 T cell receptor beta chains reported below all come from one sample, sequenced in a study of breast tumors, draining lymph nodes, adjacent tissues. Breast cancer patients provided tissue from their axillary draining lymph nodes. TCRdb reprocessed the multiplex PCR reads via MiXCR and lists one record per CDR3 protein. This table has about 140,000 distinct CDR3 sequences, about 31% appearing once. The sequenced material came from axillary lymph node tissue. Receptor source: a female donor with breast cancer. Some clones in this sample may be carry-over from other donors' samples.

This clonotype was detected many times. A much larger clone lies one base from this, so it may be a read error. The chain's CDR3 is CASSFTPRTGYGYTF. The CDR3 DNA reads TGTGCCAGCAGTTTCACTCCTAGGACAGGATATGGCTACACCTTC. The gene calls are TRBV12-3 or TRBV12-4 and TRBJ1-2; TRBD1 aligns across 7 bases. J lost 5 bases, V lost 3 bases, and 9 bases had no gene match. CDR3 length: 15 residues.

The V call is TRBV7-8, the J call TRBJ2-2; D ambiguous. V lost 6 bases and J 2 bases, leaving 10 bases between the germline ends. The CDR3 length is 14 residues. Looked up from germline, CDR1 is SGHVS and CDR2 is FQNEAQ. In DNA, the CDR3 is TGTGCCAGCAGACCCAGCGAAAACACCGGGGAGCTGTTTTTT. This codes for CASRPSENTGELFF.

This clonotype has a count of ten or more. This sequence joins TRBV4-2 and TRBJ2-3; 13 bases line up with TRBD2. This CDR3 contains 13 residues. Trimming removed 1 base from V and 13 bases from J; junction bases left unmatched: 2. Germline V gene sequence: CDR1 LGHNA, CDR2 YNFKEQ. The CDR3 DNA sequence: TGTGCCAGCAGCCAAGGCACTAGCGGGGGGGAGTATTTT. Its protein is CASSQGTSGGEYF.

There are many counts of this clonotype. The rearrangement links TRBV3-2 to TRBJ2-7; the table's D gene call, TRBD1, was not cross checked with the DNA. TRBV3-2 corresponds to a pseudogene. This CDR3 has 14 amino acids. The CDR3 loop reads CASSLPGWEYEQYV. For the CDR3, the DNA is TGTGCCAGCAGCCTGCCGGGGTGGGAATACGAGCAGTACGTC.

This clonotype was counted ten times or more. The chain links TRBV12-5 to TRBJ2-3; TRBD1 might be the D (6 bases). Germline CDR1 is LGHNT and CDR2 is FRNRAP. This CDR3 spans 15 amino acids. The V and J ends lost 4 bases and 0 bases respectively, with 11 bases between them. The CDR3 sequence: CASGSMGASTDTQYF. CDR3 DNA: TGTGCTAGTGGTTCGATGGGGGCTAGCACAGATACGCAGTATTTT.

This clonotype was found many times. This chain joins TRBV6-6 and TRBJ1-5; TRBD1 might be the D (5 bases). CDR3 size: 17 residues. Trimming cost V 0 bases and J 0 bases, with 12 bases left between them. The germline V gene has CDR1 MNHNY and CDR2 SVGAGI (reference sequence). CDR3 DNA sequence: TGTGCCAGCAGTTACTCGAAAGGCACAGGTAGCAATCAGCCCCAGCATTTT. Translation gives CASSYSKGTGSNQPQHF.

This clonotype was detected many times. The rearrangement links TRBV4-1 to TRBJ2-2; 8 bases match TRBD1. Germline V gives CDR1 MGHRA, CDR2 YSYEKL. The V segment lost 3 bases and the J segment 2 bases; nucleotides outside the gene matches: 5. This CDR3 contains 16 residues. CDR3 residues: CASSQSGTGNTGELFF. In nucleotides, the CDR3 is TGCGCCAGCAGCCAGTCCGGGACAGGTAACACCGGGGAGCTGTTTTTT.

This chain connects TRBV12-3 or TRBV12-4 to TRBJ1-1; possible D gene TRBD1, 6 bases. This CDR3 has 14 residues. V was trimmed by 2 bases and J by 5 bases, leaving 12 bases between them. CDR3 bases: TGTGCCAGCAGTTTAAGACAGGCCGAAACTGAAGCTTTCTTT. The encoded protein is CASSLRQAETEAFF.

This clonotype is a singleton in its sample. A junction end diverges from the germline sequence, so it may reflect a read error. V is TRBV7-2 and J is TRBJ2-5; D perhaps matches TRBD1 (5 bases). Germline values: CDR1 SGHTA, CDR2 FQGNSA. This CDR3 is 14 amino acids long. The CDR3 nucleotides are TGTGCCAGCAGCTTAGACGACAGAGAAGAGACCCAGTGCTTC. The encoded protein is CASSLDDREETQCF.

This clonotype was seen repeatedly, ten times or more. V and J are TRBV4-1 and TRBJ1-2, with a tentative D call TRBD1 (6 bases). The CDR3 sequence is 13 residues long. The V end lost 1 base, the J end lost 5 bases, and 8 bases lay between the germline ends. Germline CDR1 reads MGHRA; CDR2 reads YSYEKL. In nucleotides, the CDR3 is TGCGCCAGCAGCCAAGTCACAGGGTATGGCTACACCTTC. It specifies CASSQVTGYGYTF.

The table lists this clonotype with many counts. The V and J genes are TRBV7-6 and TRBJ2-2; 9 nucleotides match TRBD2. The ends lost 3 bases at V and 6 bases at J; junction bases unmatched: 8. Germline CDR1 SGHVS, CDR2 FNYEAQ. The CDR3 loop spans 16 amino acids. CDR3 residues: CASSFGLAGSSGELFF. The DNA of the CDR3 is TGTGCCAGCAGCTTTGGGCTAGCGGGGTCGTCCGGGGAGCTGTTTTTT.

This clonotype has a count of ten or more. V and J are TRBV11-3 and TRBJ2-3; possibly TRBD1 or TRBD2 for D (6 bases each). Deletions cut 0 bases from V and 0 bases from J, with 13 bases between. The CDR3 runs to 17 residues. Germline-derived CDR1 and CDR2 are SGHNT and YENEEA. CDR3 loop: CASSLDSGGSSTDTQYF. The DNA for the CDR3 is TGTGCCAGCAGCTTAGATTCCGGGGGCTCTAGCACAGATACGCAGTATTTT.

This clonotype was counted many times. The V call is TRBV2, the J call TRBJ2-1, with D possibly matching TRBD1 (5 bases). The germline CDR1 and CDR2 sequences are SNHLY and FYNNEI. V shed 5 bases and J shed 0 bases, with 11 bases lying between them. CDR3 length: 15 amino acids. Here the CDR3 reads CASSSQGRSYNEQFF. CDR3 bases: TGTGCCAGCAGTTCCCAGGGCCGCTCCTACAATGAGCAGTTCTTC. Full variable domain (remainder filled in from reference TRBV2 and TRBJ2-1): EPEVTQTPSHQVTQMGQEVILRCVPISNHLYFYWYRQILGQKVEFLVSFYNNEISEKSEIFDDQFSVERPDGSNFTLKIRSTKLEDSAMYFCASSSQGRSYNEQFFGPGTRLTVL.

The chain employs TRBV15 and TRBJ2-5; TRBD1 matches at 7 bases. V lost 3 bases and J lost 2; bases outside the gene matches: 6. From germline, CDR1 is LNHNV and CDR2 YYDKDF (reference sequence). CDR3 length equals 15 residues. CDR3 DNA: TGTGCCACCAGCAGCGTGACAGGGAAACAAGAGACCCAGTACTTC. Translated: CATSSVTGKQETQYF.

This clonotype came up many times. This may be a read error, as it is one base from a much larger clone. The chain combines TRBV20-1 with TRBJ2-1; D unresolved. Trimming shortened V by 3 bases and J by 9 bases, and 18 bases separated the two germline ends. Germline V gene lookup returns CDR1 DFQATT and CDR2 SNEGSKA (reference sequence). The CDR3 has 14 amino acids. The CDR3 bases are TGCAGTGCTAGCGCGTGGCAGAAACCTACTGAGCAGTTCTTC. Its protein product is CSASAWQKPTEQFF.

Ten or more counts support this clonotype. The V and J genes are TRBV6-5 and TRBJ1-5; possible D gene TRBD1, 6 bases. The V gene's germline CDR1 is MNHEY and CDR2 SVGAGI. Trimming removed 6 bases at V and 5 bases at J, with 11 bases between. The CDR3 length is 13 residues. This chain's CDR3 is CASRADSDQPQHF. The CDR3 nucleotides read TGTGCCAGCAGGGCGGACAGCGATCAGCCCCAGCATTTT.

In this sample, this clonotype turned up many times. A read error may be the cause here, since a much bigger clone is one base away. V and J are TRBV7-2 and TRBJ2-5; D is possibly TRBD1 or TRBD2 (5 bases each). This CDR3 comprises 15 residues. Germline loops: CDR1 SGHTA, CDR2 FQGNSA. CDR3 protein: CATTRGPTREETQHF. Here the CDR3 DNA reads TGTGCCACTACCCGGGGCCCGACACGAGAAGAGACCCAGCACTTC.

As to this clonotype: A much larger clonotype is one base distant, so this may be a read error. This chain connects TRBV11-2 to TRBJ1-5; unclear D gene. The CDR3 length is 14 residues. Per germline, CDR1 SGHAT and CDR2 FQNNGV. The CDR3 loop reads CASSLERSTQPQHF. The CDR3 coding sequence is TGTGCCAGCAGCTTAGAACGTAGCACTCAGCCCCAGCATTTT.

This clonotype came up many times. The V gene is TRBV7-6, the J gene TRBJ2-3, with TRBD2 matching over 9 bases. The CDR3 has 15 residues. The germline CDR1 and CDR2 sequences are SGHVS and FNYEAQ. The ends lost 5 bases at V and 4 bases at J; junction bases unmatched: 7. The CDR3 DNA sequence: TGTGCCAGCAGCATTACCGGGACTAGCTCAGATACGCAGTATTTT. It codes for CASSITGTSSDTQYF.

This clonotype was observed at least ten times. This may be a read error: a much more frequent sequence differs by one nucleotide. The chain couples TRBV20-1 to TRBJ2-5; TRBD2 is a possible D gene (6 bases). The CDR3 has 12 residues. In germline, CDR1 is DFQATT, CDR2 SNEGSKA (reference sequence). CDR3 bases: TGCAGTGCCTCCCGGGGGTGGGAGACCCCGTACTTC. It is translated as CSASRGWETPYF.

The table lists this clonotype with many counts. V and J are TRBV6-6 and TRBJ1-2; D is perhaps TRBD1 (6 bases). Trimming cost V 7 bases and J 7 bases, with 16 bases left between them. The CDR3 spans 13 residues. From germline, CDR1 is MNHNY and CDR2 SVGAGI (reference sequence). The CDR3 spells CASNLGQGSGYTF. Written as DNA, the CDR3 is TGTGCCAGCAATTTAGGGCAGGGGTCTGGCTACACCTTC.

This clonotype was detected ten times or more. Here the CDR3 DNA reads TGTGCCAGCAGCCAAGGTGGGACAGATGCCTACGAGCAGTACTTC. Translated: CASSQGGTDAYEQYF. The rearrangement links TRBV16 to TRBJ2-7; 7 positions match TRBD1. The junction had 6 bases not matched to a gene; V was cut back by 2 bases and J by 2 bases. There are 15 residues in the CDR3. The germline gives CDR1 KGHSY, CDR2 FQNENV.

This clonotype was recorded many times. The chain is built from TRBV12-3 or TRBV12-4 and TRBJ2-6; D remains unclear. Between the trimmed V and J ends, which lost 5 bases and 4 bases, there was a span of 15 bases. CDR3 length: 16 residues. Here the CDR3 DNA reads TGTGCCAGCAGTCCGATCCTAGGCTCCGGGGCCAACGTCCTGACTTTC. This codes for CASSPILGSGANVLTF.

About this clonotype itself: A read error may account for a junction end that differs from germline. This chain joins TRBV5-4 and TRBJ2-1; possible D gene TRBD2, 6 bases. The CDR3 consists of 18 residues. Germline CDR1 reads SGHNT; CDR2 reads YYREEE (reference sequence). This chain's CDR3 is CARSFLGPAGFSYNEQFF. CDR3 sequence (DNA): TGTGCCAGAAGCTTCCTCGGACCAGCGGGTTTCTCCTACAATGAGCAGTTCTTC.

This clonotype was counted at least ten times. V and J are TRBV19 and TRBJ1-4, with 9 bases identical to TRBD1. In germline, CDR1 is LNHDA, CDR2 SQIVND (reference sequence). J lost 4 bases, V lost 4 bases, and 4 bases had no gene match. The CDR3 runs to 15 residues. CDR3 loop: CASSSRTGVNEKLFF. Written as DNA, the CDR3 is TGTGCCAGTAGTAGCCGGACAGGGGTTAATGAAAAACTGTTTTTT.

This clonotype was counted many times. The V call is TRBV2, the J call TRBJ2-5; D is unclear. The CDR3 has 11 residues. CDR1 is SNHLY and CDR2 is FYNNEI in the germline V gene. The V gene lost 8 bases and the J gene lost 2 bases, with 6 bases spanning the gap. The CDR3 loop is CASPWQETQYF. The CDR3 nucleotides read TGTGCCAGCCCCTGGCAAGAGACCCAGTACTTC.

This clonotype was observed many times. J is TRBJ2-2 and V is TRBV28; TRBD2 agrees at 12 bases. Germline loops: CDR1 MDHEN, CDR2 SYDVKM. The CDR3 totals 14 residues. Losses at the gene ends were 8 bases for V and 5 bases for J; bases not matched to a gene: 3. This CDR3 reads CASGLAGLTGELFF. CDR3 in DNA: TGTGCCAGCGGACTAGCGGGGTTAACCGGGGAGCTGTTTTTT.

Worth noting for this clonotype: A read error is possible here, since a much larger clone lies one base away. The gene calls are TRBV5-4 and TRBJ1-2; no definite D call. The CDR3 is made up of 15 amino acids. V was clipped by 1 base and J by 0 bases, with 10 bases between them. Germline V gene lookup returns CDR1 SGHNT and CDR2 YYREEE (reference sequence). CDR3 in DNA: TGTGCCAGCAGCTTGCGGCAGGCCACTAACTATGGCTACACCTTC. It specifies CASSLRQATNYGYTF. Drawing the rest from reference TRBV5-4 and TRBJ1-2, the complete variable domain is ETGVTQSPTHLIKTRGQQVTLRCSSQSGHNTVSWYQQALGQGPQFIFQYYREEENGRGNFPPRFSGLQFPNYSSELNVNALELDDSALYLCASSLRQATNYGYTFGSGTRLTVV.

The sample holds one count of this clonotype. A much larger clonotype is one base distant, so this may be a read error. This chain uses TRBV18 with TRBJ2-1, with 10 bases lining up with TRBD1. This CDR3 is built from 15 residues. Germline lookup yields CDR1 KGHSH and CDR2 LQKENI. The CDR3 sequence: CTSSPQDRGPNEQFF. The CDR3 DNA sequence: TGTACCAGCTCACCGCAAGACAGGGGGCCCAATGAGCAGTTCTTC. Looking up the rest from reference TRBV18 and TRBJ2-1 gives the full variable domain: NAGVMQNPRHLVRRRGQEARLRCSPMKGHSHVYWYRQLPEEGLKFMVYLQKENIIDESGMPKERFSAEFPKEGPSILRIQQVVRGDSAAYFCTSSPQDRGPNEQFFGPGTRLTVL.

This clonotype appeared many times. The J gene is TRBJ2-5, the V gene TRBV19; 9 bases map to TRBD2. The CDR3 runs 15 residues. CDR1 is LNHDA, CDR2 SQIVND, per germline (reference sequence). Losses at the gene ends were 3 bases for V and 10 bases for J; bases not matched to a gene: 12. The CDR3 coding sequence is TGTGCCAGTAGTATGTTAGCGGGGGCCGAAAGCCTCCAGTACTTC. It translates to CASSMLAGAESLQYF.